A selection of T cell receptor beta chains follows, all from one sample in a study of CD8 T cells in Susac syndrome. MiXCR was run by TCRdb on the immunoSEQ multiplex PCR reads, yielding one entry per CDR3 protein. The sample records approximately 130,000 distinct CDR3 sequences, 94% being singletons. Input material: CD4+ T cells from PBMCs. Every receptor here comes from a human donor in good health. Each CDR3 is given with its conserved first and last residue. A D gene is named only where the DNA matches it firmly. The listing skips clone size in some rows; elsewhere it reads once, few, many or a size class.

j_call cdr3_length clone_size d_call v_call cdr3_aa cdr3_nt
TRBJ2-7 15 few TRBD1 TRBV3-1 CASSQPTGGGYEQYF TGTGCCAGCAGCCAACCTACAGGGGGCGGGTACGAGCAGTACTTC
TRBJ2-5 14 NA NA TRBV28 CASSLQGGGETQYF TGTGCCAGCAGTTTACAGGGTGGCGGAGAGACCCAGTACTTC
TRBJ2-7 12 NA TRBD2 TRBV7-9 CATGRGGYEQYF TGTGCCACCGGCCGGGGGGGCTACGAGCAGTACTTC
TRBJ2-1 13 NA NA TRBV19 CASSIWGNNEQFF TGTGCCAGTAGTATTTGGGGGAACAATGAGCAGTTCTTC
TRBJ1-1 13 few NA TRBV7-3 CASSLSGDTEAFF TGTGCCAGCAGCTTGTCCGGGGACACTGAAGCTTTCTTT
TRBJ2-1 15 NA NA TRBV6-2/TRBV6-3 CASRLLDGGFNEQFF TGTGCCAGCAGACTTTTAGATGGGGGTTTCAATGAGCAGTTCTTC
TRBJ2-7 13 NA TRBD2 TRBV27 CASSPREGREQYF TGTGCCAGCAGTCCGAGGGAGGGCAGGGAGCAGTACTTC
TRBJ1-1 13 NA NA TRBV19 CASIRGRDTEAFF TGTGCCAGTATTCGGGGGCGGGACACTGAAGCTTTCTTT
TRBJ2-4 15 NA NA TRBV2 CASSEPRGAKNIQYF TGTGCCAGCAGTGAACCCAGAGGGGCCAAAAACATTCAGTACTTC
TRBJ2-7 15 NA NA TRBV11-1 CASSSGDGPSYEQYF TGTGCCAGCAGTTCAGGGGATGGACCTTCCTACGAGCAGTACTTC
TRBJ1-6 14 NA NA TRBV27 CASSLEVRNSPLHF TGTGCCAGCAGTTTGGAGGTCCGGAATTCACCCCTCCACTTT
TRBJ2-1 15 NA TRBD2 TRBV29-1 CSVSFGLAAYNEQFF TGCAGCGTTTCCTTTGGACTAGCAGCTTACAATGAGCAGTTCTTC
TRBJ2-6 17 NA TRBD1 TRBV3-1 CASSPRDRGVGANVLTF TGTGCCAGCAGCCCTCGGGACAGGGGGGTTGGGGCCAACGTCCTGACTTTC
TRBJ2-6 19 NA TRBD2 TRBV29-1 CSVEDREGVRSAGANVLTF TGCAGCGTTGAAGATCGGGAGGGGGTACGAAGCGCTGGGGCCAACGTCCTGACTTTC
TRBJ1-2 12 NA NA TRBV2 CASSEGKGGYTF TGTGCCAGCAGTGAAGGGAAGGGGGGCTACACCTTC
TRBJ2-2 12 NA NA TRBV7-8 CASSRRTGELFF TGTGCCAGCAGCCGTAGAACCGGGGAGCTGTTTTTT
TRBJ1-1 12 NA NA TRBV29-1 CSVETAVPEAFF TGCAGCGTTGAAACCGCCGTCCCTGAAGCTTTCTTT
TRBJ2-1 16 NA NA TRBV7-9 CASSPGQLISYNEQFF TGTGCCAGCAGCCCGGGGCAGCTTATCTCCTACAATGAGCAGTTCTTC
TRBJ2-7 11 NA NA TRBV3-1 CASSQVDEQYF TGTGCCAGCAGCCAAGTCGACGAGCAGTACTTC
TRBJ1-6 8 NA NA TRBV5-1 CAALGLHF TGCGCCGCCTTGGGCCTCCACTTT
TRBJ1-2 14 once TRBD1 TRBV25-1 CASTAPDRDGGYTF TGTGCCAGCACTGCTCCGGACAGGGACGGTGGCTACACCTTC
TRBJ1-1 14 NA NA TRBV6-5 CASTSPGLNTEAFF TGTGCCAGCACATCTCCAGGGTTGAACACTGAAGCTTTCTTT
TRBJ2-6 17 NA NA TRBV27 CASSSLRGLGGANVLTF TGTGCCAGCAGTTCCCTTCGGGGGCTGGGTGGGGCCAACGTCCTGACTTTC
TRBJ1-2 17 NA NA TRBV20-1 CSARPPGAHEPNYGYTF TGCAGTGCTAGACCCCCTGGGGCCCACGAGCCTAACTATGGCTACACCTTC
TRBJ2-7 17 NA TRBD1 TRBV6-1 CASSPDRGDIRSYEQYF TGTGCCAGCAGCCCAGACAGGGGCGATATTCGTTCCTACGAGCAGTACTTC
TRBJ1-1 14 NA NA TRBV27 CASRTGWTNTEAFF TGTGCCAGCAGAACGGGATGGACGAACACTGAAGCTTTCTTT
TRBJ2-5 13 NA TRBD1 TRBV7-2 CASSLKTGGPQYF TGTGCCAGCAGCTTAAAGACAGGGGGACCGCAGTACTTC
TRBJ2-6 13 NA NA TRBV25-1 CAAGFSGANVLTF TGTGCCGCGGGGTTCTCTGGGGCCAACGTCCTGACTTTC
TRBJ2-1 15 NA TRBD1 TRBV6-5 CASSRDSSSYNEQFF TGTGCCAGCAGCAGGGACAGTAGCTCCTACAATGAGCAGTTCTTC
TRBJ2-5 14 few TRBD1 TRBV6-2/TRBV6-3 CASSRQGPQETQYF TGTGCCAGCAGCCGACAGGGTCCGCAAGAGACCCAGTACTTC
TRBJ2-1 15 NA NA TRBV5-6 CASTQGVSGSNEQFF TGTGCCAGCACCCAGGGGGTAAGCGGGAGCAATGAGCAGTTCTTC
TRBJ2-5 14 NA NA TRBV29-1 CSVEGGAVQETQYF TGCAGCGTTGAGGGGGGGGCCGTTCAAGAGACCCAGTACTTC
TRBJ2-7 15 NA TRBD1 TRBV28 CASSPGTGRPYEQYF TGTGCCAGCAGTCCAGGGACAGGCAGGCCCTACGAGCAGTACTTC
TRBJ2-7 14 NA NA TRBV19 CASSPGRPFYEQYF TGTGCCAGTAGTCCTGGGAGGCCCTTCTACGAGCAGTACTTC
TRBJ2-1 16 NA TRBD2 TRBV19 CASSPQEAGGGNEQFF TGTGCCAGTAGTCCTCAGGAGGCCGGGGGGGGAAATGAGCAGTTCTTC
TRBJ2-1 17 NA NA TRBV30 CAWSGSLTPMGDNEQFF TGTGCCTGGAGTGGATCCCTGACTCCTATGGGGGACAATGAGCAGTTCTTC
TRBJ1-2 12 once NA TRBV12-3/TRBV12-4 CASSARGSGYTF TGTGCCAGCAGTGCACGGGGGTCTGGCTACACCTTC
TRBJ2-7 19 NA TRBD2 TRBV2 CASSKTKGLAGERVREQYF TGTGCCAGCAGCAAAACAAAGGGACTAGCGGGAGAGCGAGTGCGGGAGCAGTACTTC
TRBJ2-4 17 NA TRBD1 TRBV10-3 CAISESGGQLAKNIQYF TGTGCCATCAGTGAGTCTGGGGGACAGCTAGCCAAAAACATTCAGTACTTC
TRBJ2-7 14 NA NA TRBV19 CASSIGRSSYEQYF TGTGCCAGTAGTATAGGCCGCTCCTCCTACGAGCAGTACTTC
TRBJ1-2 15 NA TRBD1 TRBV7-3 CASSLGQGSLYGYTF TGTGCCAGCAGCTTAGGACAGGGGTCCCTCTATGGCTACACCTTC
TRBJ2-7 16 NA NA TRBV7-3 CASSLTSGGGAYEQYF TGTGCCAGCAGCTTAACGTCGGGCGGAGGAGCCTACGAGCAGTACTTC
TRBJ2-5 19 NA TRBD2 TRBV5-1 CASEVGIRPGLADQETQYF TGCGCCAGCGAAGTTGGAATAAGACCGGGACTAGCGGACCAAGAGACCCAGTACTTC
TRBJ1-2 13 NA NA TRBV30 CAWRTQGNYGYTF TGTGCCTGGAGGACACAGGGAAACTATGGCTACACCTTC
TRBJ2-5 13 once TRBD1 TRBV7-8 CASSGQAFQTQYF TGTGCCAGCAGTGGACAGGCGTTCCAGACCCAGTACTTC
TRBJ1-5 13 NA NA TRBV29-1 CSVQGRSNQPQHF TGCAGCGTGCAGGGTCGCAGCAATCAGCCCCAGCATTTT
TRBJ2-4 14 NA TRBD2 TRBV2 CASSGLAGTNIQYF TGTGCCAGCAGTGGACTAGCGGGAACGAACATTCAGTACTTC
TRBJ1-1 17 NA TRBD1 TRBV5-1 CASKYGTGGAVGTEAFF TGCGCCAGCAAGTATGGGACAGGGGGCGCGGTGGGCACTGAAGCTTTCTTT
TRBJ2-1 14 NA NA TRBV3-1 CASSLASANNEQFF TGTGCCAGCAGCCTGGCTAGCGCTAACAATGAGCAGTTCTTC
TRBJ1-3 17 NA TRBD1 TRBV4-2 CASEGTANLNSGNTIYF TGTGCCAGCGAAGGGACAGCCAACCTCAACTCTGGAAACACCATATATTTT
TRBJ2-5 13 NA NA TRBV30 CAWTGRSRGTQYF TGTGCCTGGACGGGACGTAGCAGAGGGACCCAGTACTTC
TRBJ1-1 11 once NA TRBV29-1 CSVDGGVPAFF TGCAGCGTTGATGGGGGGGTACCAGCTTTCTTT
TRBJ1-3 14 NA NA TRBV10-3 CAISEWDSGNTIYF TGTGCCATCAGTGAGTGGGACTCTGGAAACACCATATATTTT
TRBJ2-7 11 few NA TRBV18 CASSSQNEQYF TGTGCCAGCTCATCACAAAACGAGCAGTACTTC
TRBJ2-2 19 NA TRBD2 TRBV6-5 CASSYSTGLAGAVTGELFF TGTGCCAGCAGTTACTCGACCGGGCTAGCGGGAGCGGTCACCGGGGAGCTGTTTTTT
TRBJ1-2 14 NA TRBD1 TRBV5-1 CASSPDEGAYGYTF TGCGCCAGCAGCCCGGACGAGGGGGCCTATGGCTACACCTTC
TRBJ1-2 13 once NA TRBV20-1 CSARDAVNYGYTF TGCAGTGCTAGAGATGCGGTTAACTATGGCTACACCTTC